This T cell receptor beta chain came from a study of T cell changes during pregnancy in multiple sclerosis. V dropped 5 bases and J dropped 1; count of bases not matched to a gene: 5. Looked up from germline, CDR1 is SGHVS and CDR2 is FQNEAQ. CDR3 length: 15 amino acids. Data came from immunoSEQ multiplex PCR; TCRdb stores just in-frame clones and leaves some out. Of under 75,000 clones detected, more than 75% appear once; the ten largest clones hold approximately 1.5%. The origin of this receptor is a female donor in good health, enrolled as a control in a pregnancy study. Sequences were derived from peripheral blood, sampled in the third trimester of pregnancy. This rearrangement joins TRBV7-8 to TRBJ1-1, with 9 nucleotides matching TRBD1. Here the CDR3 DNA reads TGTGCCAGCAGCACCGACAGGGGGGCGAACACTGAAGCTTTCTTT. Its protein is CASSTDRGANTEAFF.